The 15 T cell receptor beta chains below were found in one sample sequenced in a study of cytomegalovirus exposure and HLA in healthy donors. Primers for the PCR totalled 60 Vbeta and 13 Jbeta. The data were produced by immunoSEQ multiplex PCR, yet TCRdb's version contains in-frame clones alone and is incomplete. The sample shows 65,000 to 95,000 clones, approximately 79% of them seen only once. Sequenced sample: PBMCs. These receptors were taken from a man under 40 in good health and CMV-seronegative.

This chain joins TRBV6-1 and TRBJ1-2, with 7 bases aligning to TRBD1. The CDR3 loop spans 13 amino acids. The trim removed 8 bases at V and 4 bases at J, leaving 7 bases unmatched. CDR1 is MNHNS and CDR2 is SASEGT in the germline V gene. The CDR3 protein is CASVTRDSYGYTF. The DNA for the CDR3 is TGTGCCAGCGTTACCCGGGACAGCTATGGCTACACCTTC.

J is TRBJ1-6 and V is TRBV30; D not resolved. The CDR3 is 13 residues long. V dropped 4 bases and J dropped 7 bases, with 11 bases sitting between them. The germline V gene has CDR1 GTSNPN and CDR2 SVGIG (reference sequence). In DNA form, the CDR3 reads TGTGCCTGGAATGGGCAGACAAATTCACCCCTCCACTTT. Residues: CAWNGQTNSPLHF.

CDR3 in amino acids: CASRKTGEYGYTF. CDR3 nucleotide sequence: TGTGCCAGCAGGAAAACAGGGGAATATGGCTACACCTTC. The chain has TRBV11-2 and TRBJ1-2; 7 positions match TRBD1. Unmatched junction bases numbered 6, after V lost 6 bases and J lost 5 bases. Germline lookup yields CDR1 SGHAT and CDR2 FQNNGV. This CDR3 has 13 residues.

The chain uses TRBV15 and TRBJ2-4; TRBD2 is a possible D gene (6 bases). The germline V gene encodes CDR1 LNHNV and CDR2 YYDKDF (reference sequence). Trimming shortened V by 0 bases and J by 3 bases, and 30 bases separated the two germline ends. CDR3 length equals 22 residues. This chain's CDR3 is CATSRDLRVAGSGRLGKNIQYF. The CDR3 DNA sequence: TGTGCCACCAGCAGAGATCTGAGGGTTGCGGGATCAGGTAGACTAGGCAAAAACATTCAGTACTTC.

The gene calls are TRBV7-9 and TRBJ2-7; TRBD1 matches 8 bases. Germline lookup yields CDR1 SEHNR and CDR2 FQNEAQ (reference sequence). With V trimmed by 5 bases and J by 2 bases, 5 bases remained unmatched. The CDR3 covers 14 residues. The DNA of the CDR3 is TGTGCCAGCAGCCAAAGACAGGGGCCCTACGAGCAGTACTTC. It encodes CASSQRQGPYEQYF.

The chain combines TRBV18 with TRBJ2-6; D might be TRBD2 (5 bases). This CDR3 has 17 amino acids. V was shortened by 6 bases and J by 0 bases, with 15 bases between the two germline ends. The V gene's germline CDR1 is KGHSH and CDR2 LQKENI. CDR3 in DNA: TGTGCCAGCTCTCGGACTGTACCCGGCTCTGGGGCCAACGTCCTGACTTTC. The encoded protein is CASSRTVPGSGANVLTF.

The CDR3 is CASSRGSSGNTIYF. The CDR3 region has the DNA TGTGCCAGCAGTCGGGGGTCTTCTGGAAACACCATATATTTT. This chain links TRBV6-6 with TRBJ1-3, with a possible D match to TRBD1 (5 bases). The CDR3 sequence is 14 residues long. Germline lookup yields CDR1 MNHNY and CDR2 SVGAGI (reference sequence). V lost 5 bases and J lost 1, with 9 bases in between.

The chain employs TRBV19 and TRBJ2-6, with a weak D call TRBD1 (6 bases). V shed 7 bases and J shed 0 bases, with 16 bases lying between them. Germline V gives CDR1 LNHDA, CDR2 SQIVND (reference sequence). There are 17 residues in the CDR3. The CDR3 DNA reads TGTGCCAGTACCAGACCAGGGGCGAGCTCTGGGGCCAACGTCCTGACTTTC. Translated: CASTRPGASSGANVLTF.

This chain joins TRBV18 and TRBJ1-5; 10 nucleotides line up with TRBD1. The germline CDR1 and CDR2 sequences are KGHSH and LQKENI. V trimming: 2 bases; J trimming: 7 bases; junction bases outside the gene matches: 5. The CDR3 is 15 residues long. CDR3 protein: CASSPDRGQNQPQHF. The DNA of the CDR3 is TGTGCCAGCTCACCAGACAGGGGGCAAAACCAGCCCCAGCATTTT.

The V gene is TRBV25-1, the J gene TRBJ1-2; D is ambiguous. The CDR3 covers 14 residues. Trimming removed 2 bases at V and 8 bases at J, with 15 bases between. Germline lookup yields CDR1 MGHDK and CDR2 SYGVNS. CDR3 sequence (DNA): TGTGCCAGCAGTGAAGTTGGGGAGGGAACCGGCTACACCTTC. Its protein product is CASSEVGEGTGYTF.

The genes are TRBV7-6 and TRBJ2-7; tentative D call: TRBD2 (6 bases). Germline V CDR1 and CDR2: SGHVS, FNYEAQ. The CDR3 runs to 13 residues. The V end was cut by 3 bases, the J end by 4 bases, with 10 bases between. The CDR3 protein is CASSLGGGYEQYF. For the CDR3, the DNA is TGTGCCAGCAGCTTGGGTGGAGGGTACGAGCAGTACTTC.

The CDR3 coding sequence is TGTGCCAGCAGCTTCGGCGGGACAGGGCTCTACGAGCAGTACTTC. This encodes CASSFGGTGLYEQYF. The chain joins TRBV11-1 to TRBJ2-7; TRBD1 matches at 9 bases. CDR3 length: 15 amino acids. CDR1 and CDR2 (germline): SGHAT, FQDESV (reference sequence). The ends lost 3 bases at V and 3 bases at J; junction bases unmatched: 6.

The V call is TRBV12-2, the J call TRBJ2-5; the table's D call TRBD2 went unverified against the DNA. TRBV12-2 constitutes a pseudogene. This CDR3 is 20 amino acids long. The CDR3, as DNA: TGTGCAAGTCGCTTATGGTTGGAGCCTATAGCGGGAGACACCCAAGAGACCCAGTACTTC. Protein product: CASRLWLEPIAGDTQETQYF.

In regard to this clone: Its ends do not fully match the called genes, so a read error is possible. The DNA of the CDR3 is TGTGCCAGCTCACCAAGGAACAGTGGGGGCCAAGAGGCCCAGTACTTC. It codes for CASSPRNSGGQEAQYF. The chain recombines TRBV18 with TRBJ2-5; D is possibly TRBD1 (6 bases). Per germline, CDR1 KGHSH and CDR2 LQKENI. The CDR3 spans 16 residues. The full variable domain, its missing parts supplied by reference TRBV18 and TRBJ2-5, is NAGVMQNPRHLVRRRGQEARLRCSPMKGHSHVYWYRQLPEEGLKFMVYLQKENIIDESGMPKERFSAEFPKEGPSILRIQQVVRGDSAAYFCASSPRNSGGQEAQYFGPGTRLLVL.

In DNA form, the CDR3 reads TGTGCCAGCAGCGTCAGAACAGGGGACGAGCAGTACTTC. Protein product: CASSVRTGDEQYF. The V gene is TRBV11-2, the J gene TRBJ2-7; 7 bases match TRBD1. This CDR3 spans 13 amino acids. V lost 5 bases to trimming and J lost 5 bases; unmatched junction nucleotides: 6. Germline V gene data show CDR1 as SGHAT and CDR2 as FQNNGV. Together with reference TRBV11-2 and TRBJ2-7, the CDR3 gives the full variable domain: EAGVAQSPRYKIIEKRQSVAFWCNPISGHATLYWYQQILGQGPKLLIQFQNNGVVDDSQLPKDRFSAERLKGVDSTLKIQPAKLEDSAVYLCASSVRTGDEQYFGPGTRLTVT.